This TCR beta chain derives from a study of blood T cell repertoires in COVID-19 (dated by TCRdb to between 2020 and 2021). At the level of the whole study: Samples covering the acute and convalescent phases of COVID-19 were provided by collaborators in the United States, Italy and Spain. The material from the prospective study consisted of cDNA or gDNA derived from T cells, B-cell-depleted T cells, or PBMCs. Deeply sampled blood TCRbeta repertoires from subjects exposed to, actively infected with, or recovered from COVID-19 were included in the dataset. The repertoires were released in a freely available public database meant as a resource for research on the immune response to SARS-CoV-2. The samples were drawn from two sources: the first 160 participants of the ongoing ImmuneRACE study, and 1,254 subjects contributed by 6 global collaborators. A de-identified subject ID, COVID-19 status, age in years and sex were almost always included in the sample metadata. Where available, HLA class I and class II types were obtained from metadata supplied by the sample provider rather than from assay-based typing.

On this clone: The antigen this receptor binds is unknown. No base-level quality is on record; no much larger clone is a single base apart.

The CDR3 holds 13 amino acids from the cysteine to the phenylalanine. Only the CDR3 portion is preserved as DNA: 39 bases, with reading frame beginning at the first base. CDR1 and CDR2 (GTSNPN, SVGIG) derive from the germline V gene (reference sequence). The junction shows trimming of 4 bases on V and 3 bases on J, and the gene matches do not reach 5 bases of it. Here is what the overall study found, with its caveats: Clinical and demographic metadata were provided uncurated, with the amount varying by source and participant.

At one collaborating source in Seattle, patients were enrolled during active infection and were followed longitudinally through the course of disease. The collaborating institutions used their own protocols to collect whole blood in K2EDTA tubes. For TCRbeta analysis, collaborators shipped samples in one of three forms: frozen whole blood, isolated PBMCs, or DNA extracted from either of those sample types. The immunoSEQ Assay, a bias-controlled multiplex PCR, was used to amplify TCRbeta CDR3 regions from genomic DNA. The published analysis was carried out like this. The number of nucleated cells in each sample was estimated from the amplification of reference gene primers within the assay. To quantify the absolute abundance of each unique TCRbeta CDR3 rearrangement, sequence reads were collapsed and filtered. Productive Simpson clonality was computed per sample as the square root of Simpson's diversity index over productive rearrangements. The immuneACCESS repertoire file appears here via TCRdb, limited to in-frame rearrangements. These files lack a portion of the clones; in checked studies, under half of the deficit traces to unresolved V genes, and the cause of the others is not known. That table supplies the V and J calls and clone size; D and trimming were determined from the DNA. Here the sample has approximately 70,000 clones; 70% to 90% occur a single time. The top ten clones comprise roughly 3.1% of the sample.

Recombination joined TRBV30 with TRBJ2-7; TRBD2 aligns with 8 central bases. This receptor was identified in a woman aged 45 to 65 with COVID-19, enrolled during active disease. Sequenced sample: peripheral blood. At the DNA level, the sequence is TGTGCCTGGACTAGCGGGCTTGGCTACGAGCAGTACTTC. It encodes CAWTSGLGYEQYF.